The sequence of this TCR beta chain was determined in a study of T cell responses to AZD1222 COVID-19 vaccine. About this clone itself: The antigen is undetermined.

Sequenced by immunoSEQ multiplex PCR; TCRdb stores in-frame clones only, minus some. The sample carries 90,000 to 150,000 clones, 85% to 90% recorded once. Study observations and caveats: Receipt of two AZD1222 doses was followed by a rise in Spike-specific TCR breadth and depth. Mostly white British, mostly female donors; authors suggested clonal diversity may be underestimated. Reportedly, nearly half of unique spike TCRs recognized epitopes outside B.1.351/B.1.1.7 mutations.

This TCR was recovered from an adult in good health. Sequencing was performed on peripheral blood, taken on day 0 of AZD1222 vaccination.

DNA for the CDR3: TGTGCCAGCAGCTTGGTCCTGGGACAGGGTGGCTACGAGCAGTACTTC. Encoded protein: CASSLVLGQGGYEQYF. The J gene is TRBJ2-7, the V gene TRBV5-6; TRBD1 agrees at 9 bases. The V gene end was trimmed by 0 bases and the J gene end by 3 bases; junction bases not matched to a gene: 7. The CDR3 length is 16 residues. Looked up from germline, CDR1 is SGHDT and CDR2 is YYEEEE.